This T cell receptor beta chain came from a study of identical twins. Turning to this clonotype: As yet, its antigen is unknown.

Findings of the study overall: Conclusions leaned on cross-sectional statistical analysis and did not track the same donors over time.

TCRdb itself ran the 5' RACE reads through MiXCR, one entry per CDR3 protein. The sample consists of approximately 700,000 distinct CDR3 sequences, around 6% of them appearing once. Material: naive T cells sorted from blood. The clonotype originates from a young man in good health.

As DNA, the CDR3 is TGCGCCAGCAGCTTGGCCGGGACAGGAGGGACCCACGAGCAGTACTTC. This gives the protein CASSLAGTGGTHEQYF. The V and J genes are TRBV5-1 and TRBJ2-7; 8 nucleotides match TRBD1. This CDR3 has 16 amino acids. Germline lookup yields CDR1 SGHRS and CDR2 YFSETQ. V lost 0 bases, J lost 5 bases, and 10 bases stayed unmatched. Drawing the rest from reference TRBV5-1 and TRBJ2-7, the complete variable domain is KAGVTQTPRYLIKTRGQQVTLSCSPISGHRSVSWYQQTPGQGLQFLFEYFSETQRNKGNFPGRFSGRQFSNSRSEMNVSTLELGDSALYLCASSLAGTGGTHEQYFGPGTRLTVT.